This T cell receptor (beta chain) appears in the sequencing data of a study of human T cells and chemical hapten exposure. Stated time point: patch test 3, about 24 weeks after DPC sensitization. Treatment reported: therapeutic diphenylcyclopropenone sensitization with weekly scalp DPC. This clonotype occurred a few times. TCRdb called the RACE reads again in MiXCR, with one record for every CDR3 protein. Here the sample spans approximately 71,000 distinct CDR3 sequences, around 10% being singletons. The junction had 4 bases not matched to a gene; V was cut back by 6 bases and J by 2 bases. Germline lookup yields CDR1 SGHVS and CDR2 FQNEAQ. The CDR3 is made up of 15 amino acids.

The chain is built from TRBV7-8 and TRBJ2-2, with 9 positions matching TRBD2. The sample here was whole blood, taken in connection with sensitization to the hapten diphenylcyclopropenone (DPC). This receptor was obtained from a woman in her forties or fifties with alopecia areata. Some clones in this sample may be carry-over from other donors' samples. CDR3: CASRARGGNTGELFF. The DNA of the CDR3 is TGTGCCAGCAGGGCGCGGGGGGGAAACACCGGGGAGCTGTTTTTT.